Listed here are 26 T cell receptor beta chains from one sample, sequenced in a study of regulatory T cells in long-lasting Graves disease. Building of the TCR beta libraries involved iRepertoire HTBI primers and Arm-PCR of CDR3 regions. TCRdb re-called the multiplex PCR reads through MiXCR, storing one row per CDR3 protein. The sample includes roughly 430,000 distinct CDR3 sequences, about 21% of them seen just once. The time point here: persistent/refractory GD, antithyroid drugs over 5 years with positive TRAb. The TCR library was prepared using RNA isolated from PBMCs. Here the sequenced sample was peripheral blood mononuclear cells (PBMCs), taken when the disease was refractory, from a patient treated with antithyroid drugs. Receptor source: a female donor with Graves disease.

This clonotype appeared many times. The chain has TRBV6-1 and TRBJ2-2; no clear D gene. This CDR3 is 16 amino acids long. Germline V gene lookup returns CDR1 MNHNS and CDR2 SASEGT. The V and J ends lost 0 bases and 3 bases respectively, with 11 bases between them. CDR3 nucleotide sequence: TGTGCCAGCAGTGAAGCCGTCACATCGTACACCGGGGAGCTGTTTTTT. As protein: CASSEAVTSYTGELFF.

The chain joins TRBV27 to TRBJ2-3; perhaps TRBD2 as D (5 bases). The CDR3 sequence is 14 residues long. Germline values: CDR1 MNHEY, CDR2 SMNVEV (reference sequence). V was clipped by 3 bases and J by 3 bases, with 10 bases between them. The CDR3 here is CASSFMGSTDTQYF. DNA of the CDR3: TGTGCCAGCAGTTTCATGGGGAGTACAGATACGCAGTATTTT.

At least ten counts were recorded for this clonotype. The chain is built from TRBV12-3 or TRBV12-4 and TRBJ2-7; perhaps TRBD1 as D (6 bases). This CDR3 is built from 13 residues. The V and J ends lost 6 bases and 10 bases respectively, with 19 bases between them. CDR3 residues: CASSQDRNVAQYF. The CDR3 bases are TGTGCCAGCAGCCAAGACAGGAATGTTGCCCAGTACTTC.

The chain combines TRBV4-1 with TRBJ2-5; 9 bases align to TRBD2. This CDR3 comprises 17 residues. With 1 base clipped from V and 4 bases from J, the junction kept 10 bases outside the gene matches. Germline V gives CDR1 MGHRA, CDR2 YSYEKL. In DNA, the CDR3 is TGCGCCAGCAGCCAAGTAGGTCCGGGAGCGGGAGGAGAGACCCAGTACTTC. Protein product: CASSQVGPGAGGETQYF.

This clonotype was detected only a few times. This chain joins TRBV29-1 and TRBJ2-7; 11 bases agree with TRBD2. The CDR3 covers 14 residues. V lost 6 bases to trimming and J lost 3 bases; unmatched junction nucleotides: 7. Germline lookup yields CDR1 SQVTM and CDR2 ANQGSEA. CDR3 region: CSVLLAGGLYEQYF. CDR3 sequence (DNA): TGCAGCGTCCTCTTAGCGGGAGGGCTCTACGAGCAGTACTTC.

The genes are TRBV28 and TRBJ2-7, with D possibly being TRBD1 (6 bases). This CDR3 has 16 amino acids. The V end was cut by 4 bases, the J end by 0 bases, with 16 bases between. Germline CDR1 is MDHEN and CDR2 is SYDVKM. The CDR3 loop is CASSYSRGYGSYEQYF. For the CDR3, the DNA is TGTGCCAGCAGTTACTCGAGGGGGTATGGCTCCTACGAGCAGTACTTC.

The CDR3 sequence: CASSLALTGGFTEAFF. CDR3 sequence (DNA): TGCGCCAGCAGCTTGGCCCTGACAGGGGGATTCACTGAAGCTTTCTTT. The chain links TRBV5-1 to TRBJ1-1, with 9 bases aligning to TRBD1. This CDR3 region has 16 residues. V was clipped by 0 bases and J by 4 bases; unmatched bases: 7. In germline, CDR1 is SGHRS, CDR2 YFSETQ.

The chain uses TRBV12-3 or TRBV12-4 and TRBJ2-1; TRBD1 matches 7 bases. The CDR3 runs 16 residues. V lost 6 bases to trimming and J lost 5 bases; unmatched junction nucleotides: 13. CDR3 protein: CASSLHLGTVDNEQFF. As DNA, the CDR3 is TGTGCCAGCAGCCTACACTTGGGGACAGTAGACAATGAGCAGTTCTTC.

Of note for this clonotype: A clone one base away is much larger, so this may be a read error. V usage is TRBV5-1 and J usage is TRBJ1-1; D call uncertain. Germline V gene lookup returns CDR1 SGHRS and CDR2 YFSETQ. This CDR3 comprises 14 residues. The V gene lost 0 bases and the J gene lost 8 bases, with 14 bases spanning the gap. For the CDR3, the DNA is TGCGCCAGCAGCTTGGGGAGCGGCGAAGGAGAAGCTTTCTTT. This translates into CASSLGSGEGEAFF.

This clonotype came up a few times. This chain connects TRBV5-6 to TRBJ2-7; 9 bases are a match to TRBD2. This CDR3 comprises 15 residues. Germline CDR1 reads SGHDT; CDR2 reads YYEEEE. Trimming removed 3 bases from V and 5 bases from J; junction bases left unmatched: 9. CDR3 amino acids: CASSSYASGIDEQYF. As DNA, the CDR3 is TGTGCCAGCAGCTCCTACGCTAGCGGGATCGACGAGCAGTACTTC.

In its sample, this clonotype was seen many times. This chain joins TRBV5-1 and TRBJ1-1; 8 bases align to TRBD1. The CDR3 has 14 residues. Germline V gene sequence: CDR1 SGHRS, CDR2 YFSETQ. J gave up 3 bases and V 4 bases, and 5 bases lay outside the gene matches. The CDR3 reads CASSSQGQDTEAFF. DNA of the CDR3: TGCGCCAGCAGCAGTCAGGGACAGGACACTGAAGCTTTCTTT.

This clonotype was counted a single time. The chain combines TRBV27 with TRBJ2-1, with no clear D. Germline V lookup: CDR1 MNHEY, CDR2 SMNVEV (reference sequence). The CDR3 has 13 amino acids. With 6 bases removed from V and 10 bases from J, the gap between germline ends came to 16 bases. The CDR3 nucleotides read TGTGCCAGCAGCTACGCTTCGGGTTGGGAGCAGTTCTTC. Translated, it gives CASSYASGWEQFF.

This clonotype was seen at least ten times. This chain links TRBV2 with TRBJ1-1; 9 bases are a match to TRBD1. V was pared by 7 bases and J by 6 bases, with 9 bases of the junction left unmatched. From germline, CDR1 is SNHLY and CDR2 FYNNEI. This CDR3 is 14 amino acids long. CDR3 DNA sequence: TGTGCCAGCACGACGACAGGGGGAAGCGCTGAAGCTTTCTTT. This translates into CASTTTGGSAEAFF. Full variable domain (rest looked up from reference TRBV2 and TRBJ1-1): EPEVTQTPSHQVTQMGQEVILRCVPISNHLYFYWYRQILGQKVEFLVSFYNNEISEKSEIFDDQFSVERPDGSNFTLKIRSTKLEDSAMYFCASTTTGGSAEAFFGQGTRLTVV.

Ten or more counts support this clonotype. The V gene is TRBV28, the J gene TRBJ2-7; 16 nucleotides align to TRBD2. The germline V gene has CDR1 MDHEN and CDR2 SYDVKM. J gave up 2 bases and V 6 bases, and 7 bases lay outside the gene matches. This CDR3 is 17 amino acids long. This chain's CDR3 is CASSSPGTSGRAYEQYF. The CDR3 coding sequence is TGTGCCAGCAGCTCCCCCGGGACTAGCGGGAGGGCCTACGAGCAGTACTTC.

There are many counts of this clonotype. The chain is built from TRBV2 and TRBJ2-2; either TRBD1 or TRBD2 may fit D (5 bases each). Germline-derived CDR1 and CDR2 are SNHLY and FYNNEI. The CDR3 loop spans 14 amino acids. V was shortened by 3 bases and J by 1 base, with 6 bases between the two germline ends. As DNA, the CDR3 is TGTGCCAGCAGTGAGGGGGAGAACACCGGGGAGCTGTTTTTT. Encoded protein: CASSEGENTGELFF.

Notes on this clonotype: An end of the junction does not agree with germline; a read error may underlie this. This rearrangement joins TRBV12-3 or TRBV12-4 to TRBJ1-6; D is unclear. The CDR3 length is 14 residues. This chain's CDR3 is CASSSPFMNSPPHF. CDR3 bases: TGTGCCAGCAGTTCCCCTTTTATGAATTCACCCCCCCACTTT.

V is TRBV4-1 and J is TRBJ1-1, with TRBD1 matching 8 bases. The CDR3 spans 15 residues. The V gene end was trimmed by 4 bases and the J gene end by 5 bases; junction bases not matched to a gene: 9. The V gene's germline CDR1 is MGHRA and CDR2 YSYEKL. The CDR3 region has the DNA TGCGCCAGCAGCCTCGGACAGGGCGGCGCTACTGAAGCTTTCTTT. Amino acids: CASSLGQGGATEAFF.

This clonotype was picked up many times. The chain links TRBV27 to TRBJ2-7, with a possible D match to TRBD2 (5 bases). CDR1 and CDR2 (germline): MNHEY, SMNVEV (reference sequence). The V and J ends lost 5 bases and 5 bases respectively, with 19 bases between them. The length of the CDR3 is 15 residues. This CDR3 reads CASSPYSGRSDEQYF. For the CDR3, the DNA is TGTGCCAGCAGTCCATATTCGGGAAGGTCCGACGAGCAGTACTTC.

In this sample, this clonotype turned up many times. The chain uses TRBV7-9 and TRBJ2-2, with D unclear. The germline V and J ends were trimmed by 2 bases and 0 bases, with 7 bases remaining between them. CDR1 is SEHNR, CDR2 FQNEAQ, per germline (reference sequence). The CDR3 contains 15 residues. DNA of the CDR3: TGTGCCAGCAGCTTATATCCTGCGAACACCGGGGAGCTGTTTTTT. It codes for CASSLYPANTGELFF.

CDR3 loop: CASSLLRGREETQYF. The CDR3 DNA is TGTGCCAGCAGCTTATTACGCGGGAGGGAGGAGACCCAGTACTTC. This chain uses TRBV11-2 with TRBJ2-5; 9 bases align to TRBD2. The CDR3 sequence is 15 residues long. Losses at the gene ends were 2 bases for V and 5 bases for J; bases not matched to a gene: 6. Germline V gene lookup returns CDR1 SGHAT and CDR2 FQNNGV.

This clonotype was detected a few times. The DNA of the CDR3 is TGCAGTTTCTCGGGACTAGGAGGACTCGCGAACACCGGGGAGCTGTTTTTT. This encodes CSFSGLGGLANTGELFF. The gene calls are TRBV20-1 and TRBJ2-2; 8 positions agree with TRBD2. Unmatched junction bases numbered 14, after V lost 8 bases and J lost 0 bases. The CDR3 runs to 17 residues. Germline CDR1 DFQATT, CDR2 SNEGSKA (reference sequence).

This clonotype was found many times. CDR3 amino acids: CASSYGQRRGAHSNEKLFF. As DNA, the CDR3 is TGTGCCAGCAGTTACGGACAGCGGAGGGGGGCACATTCTAATGAAAAACTGTTTTTT. The genes are TRBV6-5 and TRBJ1-4; D might be TRBD1 (6 bases). V shed 2 bases and J shed 3 bases, with 22 bases lying between them. Germline assignment: CDR1 MNHEY and CDR2 SVGAGI. This CDR3 spans 19 amino acids.

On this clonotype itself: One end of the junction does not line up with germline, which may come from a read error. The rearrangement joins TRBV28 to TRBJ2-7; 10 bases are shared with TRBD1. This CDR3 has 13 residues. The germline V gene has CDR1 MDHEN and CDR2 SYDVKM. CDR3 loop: CACSFGGQGEQYF. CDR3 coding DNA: TGTGCCTGCAGTTTCGGGGGACAGGGGGAGCAGTACTTC.

As DNA, the CDR3 is TGTGCCAGCAGAAACCCCTCTGGGAGCCGTTCCTACGAGCAGTACTTC. Translation: CASRNPSGSRSYEQYF. The chain joins TRBV27 to TRBJ2-7; tentatively, D is TRBD2 (5 bases). The CDR3 consists of 16 residues. V was cut by 6 bases and J by 1 base, with 19 bases left in between. The germline V gene encodes CDR1 MNHEY and CDR2 SMNVEV (reference sequence).

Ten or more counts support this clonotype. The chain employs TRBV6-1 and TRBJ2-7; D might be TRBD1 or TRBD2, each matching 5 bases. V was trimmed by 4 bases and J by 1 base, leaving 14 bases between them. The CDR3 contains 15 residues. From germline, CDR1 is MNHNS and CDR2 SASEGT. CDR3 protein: CASSGTGTQSYEQYF. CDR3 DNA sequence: TGTGCCAGCAGTGGCACCGGGACGCAATCCTACGAGCAGTACTTC.

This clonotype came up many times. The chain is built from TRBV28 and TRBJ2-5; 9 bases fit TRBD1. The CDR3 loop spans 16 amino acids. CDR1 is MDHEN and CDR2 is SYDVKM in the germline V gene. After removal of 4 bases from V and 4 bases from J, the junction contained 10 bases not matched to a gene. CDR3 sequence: CASSSEQGARRETQYF. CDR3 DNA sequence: TGTGCCAGCAGTTCCGAACAGGGGGCGCGTAGAGAGACCCAGTACTTC.